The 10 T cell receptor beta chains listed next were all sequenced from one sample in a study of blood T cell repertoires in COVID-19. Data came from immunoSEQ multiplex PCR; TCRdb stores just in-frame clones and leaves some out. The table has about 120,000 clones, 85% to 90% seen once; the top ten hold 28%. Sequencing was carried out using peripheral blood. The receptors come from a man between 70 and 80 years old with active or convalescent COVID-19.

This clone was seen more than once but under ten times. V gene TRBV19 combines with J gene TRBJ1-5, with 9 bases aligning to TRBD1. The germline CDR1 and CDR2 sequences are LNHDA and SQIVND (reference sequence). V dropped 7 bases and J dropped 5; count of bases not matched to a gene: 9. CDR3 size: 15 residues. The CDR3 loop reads CASIRTGGIDQPQHF. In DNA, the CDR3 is TGTGCCAGTATCCGAACAGGGGGCATAGATCAGCCCCAGCATTTT. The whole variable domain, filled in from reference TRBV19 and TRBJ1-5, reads DGGITQSPKYLFRKEGQNVTLSCEQNLNHDAMYWYRQDPGQGLRLIYYSQIVNDFQKGDIAEGYSVSREKKESFPLTVTSAQKNPTAFYLCASIRTGGIDQPQHFGDGTRLSIL.

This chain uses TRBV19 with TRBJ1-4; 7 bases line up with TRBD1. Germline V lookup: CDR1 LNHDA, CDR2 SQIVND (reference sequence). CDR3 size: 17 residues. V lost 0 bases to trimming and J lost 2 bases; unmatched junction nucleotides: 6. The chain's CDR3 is CASSIEYGTATNEKLFF. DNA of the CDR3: TGTGCCAGTAGTATAGAATACGGGACAGCCACTAATGAAAAACTGTTTTTT.

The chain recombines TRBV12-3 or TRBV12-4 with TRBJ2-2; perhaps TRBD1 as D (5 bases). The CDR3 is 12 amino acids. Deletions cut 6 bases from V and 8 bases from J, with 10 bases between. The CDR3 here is CASRSRVGELFF. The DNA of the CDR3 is TGTGCCAGCAGGTCCAGGGTTGGGGAGCTGTTTTTT.

CDR3 sequence (DNA): TGTGCCAGCAGCTTGCGGGATCGCATGAACACTGAAGCTTTCTTT. Translation: CASSLRDRMNTEAFF. The V and J genes are TRBV7-9 and TRBJ1-1, with D hard to call. CDR3 length: 15 residues. Looked up from germline, CDR1 is SEHNR and CDR2 is FQNEAQ (reference sequence). Trimming cost V 3 bases and J 0 bases, with 11 bases left between them. The whole variable domain, filled in from reference TRBV7-9 and TRBJ1-1, reads DTGVSQNPRHKITKRGQNVTFRCDPISEHNRLYWYRQTLGQGPEFLTYFQNEAQLEKSRLLSDRFSAERPKGSFSTLEIQRTEQGDSAMYLCASSLRDRMNTEAFFGQGTRLTVV.

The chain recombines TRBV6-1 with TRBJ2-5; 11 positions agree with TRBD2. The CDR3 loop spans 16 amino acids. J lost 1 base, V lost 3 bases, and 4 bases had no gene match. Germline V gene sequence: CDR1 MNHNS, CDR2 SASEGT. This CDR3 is CASSDPGLAAQETQYF. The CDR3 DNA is TGTGCCAGCAGTGATCCGGGACTAGCGGCCCAAGAGACCCAGTACTTC.

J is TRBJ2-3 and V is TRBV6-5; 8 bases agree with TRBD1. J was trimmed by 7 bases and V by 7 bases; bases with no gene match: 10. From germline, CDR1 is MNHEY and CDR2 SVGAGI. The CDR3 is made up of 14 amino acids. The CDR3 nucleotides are TGTGCCAGCACCGGTGGACAGGGTATGAATACGCAGTATTTT. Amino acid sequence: CASTGGQGMNTQYF.

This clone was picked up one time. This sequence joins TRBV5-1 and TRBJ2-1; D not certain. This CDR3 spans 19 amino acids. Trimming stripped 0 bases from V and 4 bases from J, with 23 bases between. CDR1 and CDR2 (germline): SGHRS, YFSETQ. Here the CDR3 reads CASSLVSVPSRINYNEQFF. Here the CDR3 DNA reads TGCGCCAGCAGCTTGGTTTCGGTCCCTAGTCGGATTAATTACAATGAGCAGTTCTTC.

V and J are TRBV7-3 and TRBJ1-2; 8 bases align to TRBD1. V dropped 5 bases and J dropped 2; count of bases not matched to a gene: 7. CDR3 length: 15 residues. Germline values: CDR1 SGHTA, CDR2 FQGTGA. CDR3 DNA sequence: TGTGCCAGCAGCCTGACAGGGGCGACGAACTATGGCTACACCTTC. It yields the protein CASSLTGATNYGYTF.

CDR3 DNA: TGCGCCAGCAGCCAGAATCTAGCGGGAGAGTACAATGAGCAGTTCTTC. Translated, it gives CASSQNLAGEYNEQFF. The chain links TRBV4-1 to TRBJ2-1; 10 nucleotides line up with TRBD2. CDR3 length equals 16 residues. Germline lookup yields CDR1 MGHRA and CDR2 YSYEKL. V was clipped by 3 bases and J by 4 bases; unmatched bases: 6.

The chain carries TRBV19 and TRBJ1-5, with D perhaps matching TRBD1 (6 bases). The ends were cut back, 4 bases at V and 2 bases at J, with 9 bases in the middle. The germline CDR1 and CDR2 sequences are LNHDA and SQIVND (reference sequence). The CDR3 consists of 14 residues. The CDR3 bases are TGTGCCAGTAGTACTCGACAGGGCAATCAGCCCCAGCATTTT. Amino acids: CASSTRQGNQPQHF.